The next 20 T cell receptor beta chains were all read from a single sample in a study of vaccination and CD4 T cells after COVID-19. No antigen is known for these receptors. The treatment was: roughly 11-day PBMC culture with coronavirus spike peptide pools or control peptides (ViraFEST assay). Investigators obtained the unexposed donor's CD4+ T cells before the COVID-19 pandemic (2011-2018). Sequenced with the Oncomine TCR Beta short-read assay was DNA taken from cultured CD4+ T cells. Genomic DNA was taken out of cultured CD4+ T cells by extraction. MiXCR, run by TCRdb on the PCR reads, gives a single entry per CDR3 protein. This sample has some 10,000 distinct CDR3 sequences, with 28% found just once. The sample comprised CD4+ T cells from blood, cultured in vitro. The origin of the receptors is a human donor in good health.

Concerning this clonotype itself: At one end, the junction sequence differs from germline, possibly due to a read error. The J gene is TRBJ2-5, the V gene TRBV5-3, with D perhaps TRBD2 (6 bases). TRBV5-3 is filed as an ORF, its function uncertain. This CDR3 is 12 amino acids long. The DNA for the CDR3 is TGTGCCAGCAGCTTGGGGAGGGAGACCCAGTACTTC. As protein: CASSLGRETQYF.

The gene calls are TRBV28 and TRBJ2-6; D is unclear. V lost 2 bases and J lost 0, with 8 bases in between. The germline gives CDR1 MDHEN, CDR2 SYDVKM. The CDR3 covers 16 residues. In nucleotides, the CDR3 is TGTGCCAGCAGTTTAGGGCTTCTCTCTGGGGCCAACGTCCTGACTTTC. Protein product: CASSLGLLSGANVLTF.

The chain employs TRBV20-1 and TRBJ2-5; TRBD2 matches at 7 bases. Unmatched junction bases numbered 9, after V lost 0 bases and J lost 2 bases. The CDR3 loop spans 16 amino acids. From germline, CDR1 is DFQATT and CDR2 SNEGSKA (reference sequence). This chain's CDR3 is CSARDFPRGDQETQYF. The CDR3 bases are TGCAGTGCTAGAGATTTTCCCCGGGGGGATCAAGAGACCCAGTACTTC.

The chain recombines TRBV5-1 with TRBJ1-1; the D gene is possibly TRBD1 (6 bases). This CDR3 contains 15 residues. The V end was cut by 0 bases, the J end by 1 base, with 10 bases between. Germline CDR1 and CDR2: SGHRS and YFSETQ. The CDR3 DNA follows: TGCGCCAGCAGCTTGGGGGGGGCCTCGAACACTGAAGCTTTCTTT. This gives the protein CASSLGGASNTEAFF.

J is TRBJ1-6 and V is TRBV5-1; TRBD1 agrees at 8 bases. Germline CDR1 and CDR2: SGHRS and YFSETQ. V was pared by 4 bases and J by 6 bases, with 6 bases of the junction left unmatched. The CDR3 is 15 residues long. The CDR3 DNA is TGCGCCAGCAGCGTGGGGACAGGTTCTAATTCACCCCTCCACTTT. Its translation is CASSVGTGSNSPLHF. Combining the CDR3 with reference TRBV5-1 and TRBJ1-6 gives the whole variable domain KAGVTQTPRYLIKTRGQQVTLSCSPISGHRSVSWYQQTPGQGLQFLFEYFSETQRNKGNFPGRFSGRQFSNSRSEMNVSTLELGDSALYLCASSVGTGSNSPLHFGNGTRLTVT.

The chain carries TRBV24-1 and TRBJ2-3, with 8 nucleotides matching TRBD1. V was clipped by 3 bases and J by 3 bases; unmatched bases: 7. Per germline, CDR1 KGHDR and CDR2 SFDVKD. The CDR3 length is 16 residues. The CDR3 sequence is CATSDPSGQATDTQYF. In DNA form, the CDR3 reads TGTGCCACCAGTGATCCCTCGGGACAGGCGACAGATACGCAGTATTTT.

The CDR3 here is CASSSWTDSGANVLTF. As DNA, the CDR3 is TGTGCCAGCAGTTCCTGGACAGACTCTGGGGCCAACGTCCTGACTTTC. This chain connects TRBV27 to TRBJ2-6; tentative D call: TRBD1 (6 bases). The CDR3 covers 16 residues. Germline V CDR1 and CDR2: MNHEY, SMNVEV (reference sequence). Trimming took off 4 bases at V and 0 bases at J, with 10 bases between the two ends. The whole variable domain, remainder taken from reference TRBV27 and TRBJ2-6, is EAQVTQNPRYLITVTGKKLTVTCSQNMNHEYMSWYRQDPGLGLRQIYYSMNVEVTDKGDVPEGYKVSRKEKRNFPLILESPSPNQTSLYFCASSSWTDSGANVLTFGAGSRLTVL.

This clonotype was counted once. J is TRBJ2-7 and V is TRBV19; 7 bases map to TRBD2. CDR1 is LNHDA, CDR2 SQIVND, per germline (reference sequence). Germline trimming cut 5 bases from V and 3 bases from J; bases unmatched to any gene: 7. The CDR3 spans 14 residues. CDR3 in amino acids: CASSSGLDRYEQYF. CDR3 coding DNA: TGTGCCAGTAGTTCCGGACTAGATCGCTACGAGCAGTACTTC.

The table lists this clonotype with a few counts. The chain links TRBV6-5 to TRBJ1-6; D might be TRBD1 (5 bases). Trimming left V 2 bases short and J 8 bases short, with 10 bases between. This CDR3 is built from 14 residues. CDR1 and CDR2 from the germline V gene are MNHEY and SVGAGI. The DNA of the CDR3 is TGTGCCAGCAGTTACAGGGGATCGGATTCACCCCTCCACTTT. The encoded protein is CASSYRGSDSPLHF.

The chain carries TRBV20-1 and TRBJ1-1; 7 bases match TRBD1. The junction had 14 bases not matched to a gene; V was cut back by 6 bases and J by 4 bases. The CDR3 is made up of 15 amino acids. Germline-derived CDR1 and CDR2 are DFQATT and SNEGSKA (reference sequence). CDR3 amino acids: CSATPTGWGSTEAFF. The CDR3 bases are TGCAGTGCGACTCCGACAGGGTGGGGTAGCACTGAAGCTTTCTTT.

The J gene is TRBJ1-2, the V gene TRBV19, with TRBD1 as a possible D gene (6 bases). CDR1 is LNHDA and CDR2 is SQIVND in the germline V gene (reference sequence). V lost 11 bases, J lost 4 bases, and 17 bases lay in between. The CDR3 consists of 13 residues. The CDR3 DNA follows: TGTGCCTCTCAAAGGGGGGACGGCTATGGCTACACCTTC. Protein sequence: CASQRGDGYGYTF. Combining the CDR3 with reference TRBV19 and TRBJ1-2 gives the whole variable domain DGGITQSPKYLFRKEGQNVTLSCEQNLNHDAMYWYRQDPGQGLRLIYYSQIVNDFQKGDIAEGYSVSREKKESFPLTVTSAQKNPTAFYLCASQRGDGYGYTFGSGTRLTVV.

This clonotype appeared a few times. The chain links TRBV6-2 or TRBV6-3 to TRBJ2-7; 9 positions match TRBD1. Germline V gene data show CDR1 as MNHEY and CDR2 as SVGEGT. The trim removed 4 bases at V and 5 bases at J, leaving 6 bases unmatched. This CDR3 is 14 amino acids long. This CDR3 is CASSSGQGFHEQYF. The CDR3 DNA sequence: TGTGCCAGCAGTTCGGGACAGGGTTTCCACGAGCAGTACTTC.

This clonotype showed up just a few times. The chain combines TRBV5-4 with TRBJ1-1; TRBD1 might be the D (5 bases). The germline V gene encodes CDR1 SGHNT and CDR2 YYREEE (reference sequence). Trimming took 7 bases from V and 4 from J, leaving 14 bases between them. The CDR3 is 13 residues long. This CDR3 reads CASLLQGSTEAFF. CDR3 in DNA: TGTGCCAGCTTACTTCAGGGAAGCACTGAAGCTTTCTTT. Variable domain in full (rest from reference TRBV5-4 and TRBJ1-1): ETGVTQSPTHLIKTRGQQVTLRCSSQSGHNTVSWYQQALGQGPQFIFQYYREEENGRGNFPPRFSGLQFPNYSSELNVNALELDDSALYLCASLLQGSTEAFFGQGTRLTVV.

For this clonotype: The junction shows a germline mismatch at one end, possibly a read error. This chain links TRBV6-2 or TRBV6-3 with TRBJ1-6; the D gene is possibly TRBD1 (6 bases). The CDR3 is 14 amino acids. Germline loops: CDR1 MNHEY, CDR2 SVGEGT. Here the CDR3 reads CTSSYQGNNSPLHF. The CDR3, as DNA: TGTACCAGCAGTTACCAGGGGAATAATTCACCCCTCCACTTT.

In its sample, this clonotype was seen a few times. The CDR3 loop is CASSQDIGGSNQPQHF. CDR3 bases: TGCGCCAGCAGCCAAGATATCGGGGGTAGCAATCAGCCCCAGCATTTT. The rearrangement links TRBV4-3 to TRBJ1-5; D may be TRBD1 (5 bases). The CDR3 totals 16 residues. Germline CDR1 and CDR2: LGHNA and YSLEER. Trimming pared 0 bases from V and 0 bases from J, leaving 9 bases between.

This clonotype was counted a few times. The CDR3 loop is CASSPKREGGTDTQYF. CDR3 DNA sequence: TGTGCCAGCAGCCCAAAGCGGGAGGGCGGGACAGATACGCAGTATTTT. V is TRBV7-2 and J is TRBJ2-3; 10 bases map to TRBD2. The CDR3 spans 16 residues. V lost 5 bases to trimming and J lost 3 bases; unmatched junction nucleotides: 8. Germline V CDR1 and CDR2: SGHTA, FQGNSA.

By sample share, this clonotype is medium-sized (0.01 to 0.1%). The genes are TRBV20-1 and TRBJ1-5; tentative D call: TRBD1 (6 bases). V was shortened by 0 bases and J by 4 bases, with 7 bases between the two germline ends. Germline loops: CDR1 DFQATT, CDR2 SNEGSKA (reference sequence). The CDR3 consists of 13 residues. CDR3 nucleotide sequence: TGCAGTGCTAGAGAAGGGGGTAATCAGCCCCAGCATTTT. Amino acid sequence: CSAREGGNQPQHF.

The CDR3 loop reads CASSYSGSSYNEQFF. CDR3 coding DNA: TGTGCCAGCAGCTATAGCGGGAGCTCCTACAATGAGCAGTTCTTC. The chain joins TRBV7-2 to TRBJ2-1; 9 bases fit TRBD2. The length of the CDR3 is 15 residues. Germline V gene lookup returns CDR1 SGHTA and CDR2 FQGNSA. The V segment lost 4 bases and the J segment 0 bases; nucleotides outside the gene matches: 1.

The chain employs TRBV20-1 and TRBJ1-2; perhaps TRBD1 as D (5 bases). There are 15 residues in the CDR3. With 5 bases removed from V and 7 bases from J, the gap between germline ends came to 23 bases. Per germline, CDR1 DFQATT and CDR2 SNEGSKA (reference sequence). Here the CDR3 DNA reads TGCAGTGCTCCTCAAAATCCCGGGACGGATGTTGGCTACACCTTC. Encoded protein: CSAPQNPGTDVGYTF.

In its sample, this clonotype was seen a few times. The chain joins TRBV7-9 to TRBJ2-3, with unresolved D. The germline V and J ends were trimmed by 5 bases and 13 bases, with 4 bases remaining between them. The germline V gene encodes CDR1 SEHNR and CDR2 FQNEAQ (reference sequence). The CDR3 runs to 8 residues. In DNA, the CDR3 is TGTGCCAGCAGCCCCGAGTATTTT. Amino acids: CASSPEYF.